Each of the 23 T cell receptor beta chains below was sequenced from the same sample in a study of T cell clones after liver transplantation. TCRdb's table, derived via immunoSEQ multiplex PCR, lists solely in-frame clones and lacks some. This table has just over 80,000 clones, about 84% appearing once. The material sequenced was CD4+ T cells from blood, taken approximately 3.5 years after liver transplant. The receptors stem from a human patient who received a liver transplant. Some T cells may possibly be graft donor cells.

CDR3 residues: CASSQVAGTYNEQFF. CDR3 nucleotides: TGTGCCAGCAGCCAAGTAGCGGGCACCTACAATGAGCAGTTCTTC. This chain uses TRBV14 with TRBJ2-1; 7 bases match TRBD2. The J segment lost 2 bases and the V segment lost 1 base, leaving 2 bases of the junction unmatched. The CDR3 is made up of 15 amino acids. Looked up from germline, CDR1 is SGHDN and CDR2 is FVKESK.

The chain employs TRBV28 and TRBJ2-3; D gene uncertain. The CDR3 contains 16 residues. V lost 2 bases and J 0 bases, leaving 12 bases between the germline ends. The germline gives CDR1 MDHEN, CDR2 SYDVKM. This chain's CDR3 is CASSLLGRKSTDTQYF. Written as DNA, the CDR3 is TGTGCCAGCAGTTTACTCGGACGGAAAAGCACAGATACGCAGTATTTT. Drawing the rest from reference TRBV28 and TRBJ2-3, the complete variable domain is DVKVTQSSRYLVKRTGEKVFLECVQDMDHENMFWYRQDPGLGLRLIYFSYDVKMKEKGDIPEGYSVSREKKERFSLILESASTNQTSMYLCASSLLGRKSTDTQYFGPGTRLTVL.

This rearrangement joins TRBV28 to TRBJ1-2; weak D call: TRBD1 (5 bases). CDR3 size: 16 residues. V gave up 1 base and J gave up 4 bases, with 16 bases separating them. Per germline, CDR1 MDHEN and CDR2 SYDVKM. As DNA, the CDR3 is TGTGCCAGCAGTTTATTTGTCCCCTCCGGGGGCTATGGCTACACCTTC. Translated: CASSLFVPSGGYGYTF.

This chain links TRBV21-1 with TRBJ2-2; whether TRBD2, the table's D call, matches the DNA was not checked. TRBV21-1 is a documented pseudogene. The CDR3 sequence is 16 residues long. The CDR3 spells CASSEGLAGNTGELFF. CDR3 sequence (DNA): TGTGCCAGCAGCGAGGGACTAGCGGGAAACACCGGGGAGCTGTTTTTT.

The V and J genes are TRBV2 and TRBJ2-5; D not certain. Between the trimmed V and J ends, which lost 5 bases and 5 bases, there was a span of 6 bases. The CDR3 is 11 amino acids. Germline V gene lookup returns CDR1 SNHLY and CDR2 FYNNEI. CDR3 coding DNA: TGTGCCAGCAGTTTTAGGGAGACCCAGTACTTC. Its protein product is CASSFRETQYF.

The chain carries TRBV28 and TRBJ1-3; 11 nucleotides align to TRBD1. The V segment lost 6 bases and the J segment 4 bases; nucleotides outside the gene matches: 11. There are 17 residues in the CDR3. CDR1 is MDHEN and CDR2 is SYDVKM in the germline V gene. CDR3 protein: CASSRGTGGSYGNTIYF. DNA for the CDR3: TGTGCCAGCAGCCGAGGGACAGGGGGATCGTACGGAAACACCATATATTTT.

A single count supports this clone. The chain has TRBV2 and TRBJ2-5; tentatively, D is TRBD1 (6 bases). The CDR3 consists of 11 residues. Trimming cost V 11 bases and J 4 bases, with 11 bases left between them. Germline V lookup: CDR1 SNHLY, CDR2 FYNNEI. CDR3 sequence (DNA): TGTGCCTCGCGAGGGGGAGAGACCCAGTACTTC. Translation: CASRGGETQYF.

J is TRBJ2-7 and V is TRBV28; D is uncertain. The CDR3 runs 14 residues. Germline lookup yields CDR1 MDHEN and CDR2 SYDVKM. Trimming stripped 5 bases from V and 0 bases from J, with 11 bases between. CDR3 amino acids: CASSLHGSSYEQYF. The CDR3 DNA follows: TGTGCCAGCAGTCTCCACGGTAGCTCCTACGAGCAGTACTTC.

The chain combines TRBV5-1 with TRBJ2-1, with a weak D call TRBD2 (6 bases). Germline assignment: CDR1 SGHRS and CDR2 YFSETQ. The V end lost 0 bases, the J end lost 0 bases, and 19 bases lay between the germline ends. There are 19 residues in the CDR3. The CDR3 nucleotides read TGCGCCAGCAGCTTGGCCCTTGCATGGGACTTAAACTCCTACAATGAGCAGTTCTTC. This sequence encodes CASSLALAWDLNSYNEQFF. Based on the CDR3 plus reference TRBV5-1 and TRBJ2-1, the full variable domain is KAGVTQTPRYLIKTRGQQVTLSCSPISGHRSVSWYQQTPGQGLQFLFEYFSETQRNKGNFPGRFSGRQFSNSRSEMNVSTLELGDSALYLCASSLALAWDLNSYNEQFFGPGTRLTVL.

The chain carries TRBV9 and TRBJ1-2; tentative D call: TRBD1 (5 bases). The germline V gene has CDR1 SGDLS and CDR2 YYNGEE. The CDR3 has 14 amino acids. The V and J ends lost 4 bases and 0 bases respectively, with 10 bases between them. The CDR3 coding sequence is TGTGCCAGCAGCCGGGGCATTGCTAACTATGGCTACACCTTC. Translation: CASSRGIANYGYTF.

The J gene is TRBJ2-3, the V gene TRBV7-2; the D is unclear. V was trimmed by 3 bases and J by 2 bases, leaving 9 bases between them. Germline V gene sequence: CDR1 SGHTA, CDR2 FQGNSA. The CDR3 is made up of 14 amino acids. The CDR3 DNA is TGTGCCAGCAGCTTTACCGGACCCACAGATACGCAGTATTTT. It is translated as CASSFTGPTDTQYF.

This clone was detected only once. The CDR3 nucleotides are TGCGCCAGCAGCTTGGGTGAGGGCTATGGCTACACCTTC. Its protein product is CASSLGEGYGYTF. V and J are TRBV5-1 and TRBJ1-2; D ambiguous. V was pared by 0 bases and J by 4 bases, with 7 bases between. Germline CDR1 is SGHRS and CDR2 is YFSETQ. This CDR3 is 13 amino acids long.

The V gene is TRBV5-4, the J gene TRBJ2-1; 7 bases are shared with TRBD1. There are 14 residues in the CDR3. In germline, CDR1 is SGHNT, CDR2 YYREEE (reference sequence). V lost 3 bases and J lost 8; bases outside the gene matches: 8. CDR3 protein: CASSSTGWAHEQFF. The CDR3 DNA reads as TGTGCCAGCAGCTCGACAGGGTGGGCCCATGAGCAGTTCTTC.

The chain has TRBV14 and TRBJ2-3, with 10 nucleotides matching TRBD1. The germline gives CDR1 SGHDN, CDR2 FVKESK. CDR3 size: 18 residues. After removal of 2 bases from V and 3 bases from J, the junction contained 11 bases not matched to a gene. The CDR3 loop is CASSQKTGTGAWTDTQYF. Written as DNA, the CDR3 is TGTGCCAGCAGCCAAAAGACCGGGACAGGGGCTTGGACAGATACGCAGTATTTT.

The J gene is TRBJ1-5, the V gene TRBV7-8; D possibly corresponds to TRBD1 (5 bases). The CDR3 extends over 15 amino acids. V was trimmed by 4 bases and J by 4 bases, leaving 14 bases between them. Germline lookup yields CDR1 SGHVS and CDR2 FQNEAQ. CDR3 sequence (DNA): TGTGCCAGCAGCTCCTTGACCGGGGGGAATCAGCCCCAGCATTTT. Amino acid sequence: CASSSLTGGNQPQHF. The variable domain in full, completed from reference TRBV7-8 and TRBJ1-5, reads GAGVSQSPRYKVAKRGQDVALRCDPISGHVSLFWYQQALGQGPEFLTYFQNEAQLDKSGLPSDRFFAERPEGSVSTLKIQRTQQEDSAVYLCASSSLTGGNQPQHFGDGTRLSIL.

This chain joins TRBV19 and TRBJ1-5; TRBD1 is a possible D gene (5 bases). Trimming took off 1 base at V and 0 bases at J, with 7 bases between the two ends. Per germline, CDR1 LNHDA and CDR2 SQIVND (reference sequence). This CDR3 is built from 15 residues. CDR3 in DNA: TGTGCCAGTAGTATAGGGGACCATAGCAATCAGCCCCAGCATTTT. Translation gives CASSIGDHSNQPQHF.

This sequence joins TRBV7-2 and TRBJ1-1; possible D gene TRBD1, 5 bases. The CDR3 spans 14 residues. Germline V gives CDR1 SGHTA, CDR2 FQGNSA. Trimming cost V 1 base and J 2 bases, with 8 bases left between them. The CDR3 loop reads CASSLGGFNTEAFF. For the CDR3, the DNA is TGTGCCAGCAGCTTAGGGGGGTTTAACACTGAAGCTTTCTTT.

The chain couples TRBV2 to TRBJ1-1; D is perhaps TRBD1 (6 bases). The CDR3 has 15 amino acids. Germline CDR1 reads SNHLY; CDR2 reads FYNNEI. V lost 5 bases and J lost 1, with 14 bases in between. CDR3 residues: CASSTGYESNTEAFF. For the CDR3, the DNA is TGTGCCAGCAGTACAGGGTATGAATCGAACACTGAAGCTTTCTTT.

This clone was found once. The chain employs TRBV18 and TRBJ2-4, with 10 nucleotides matching TRBD2. J was trimmed by 2 bases and V by 2 bases; bases with no gene match: 9. The CDR3 covers 18 residues. Germline-derived CDR1 and CDR2 are KGHSH and LQKENI. CDR3 in DNA: TGTGCCAGCTCACCAAGTAGCGTTAGCGGGAGGACCAAAAACATTCAGTACTTC. Its protein product is CASSPSSVSGRTKNIQYF. Supplemented by reference TRBV18 and TRBJ2-4, the full variable domain reads NAGVMQNPRHLVRRRGQEARLRCSPMKGHSHVYWYRQLPEEGLKFMVYLQKENIIDESGMPKERFSAEFPKEGPSILRIQQVVRGDSAAYFCASSPSSVSGRTKNIQYFGAGTRLSVL.

This clone is a singleton in its sample. The V and J genes are TRBV5-1 and TRBJ1-1; 9 bases agree with TRBD1. CDR1 is SGHRS and CDR2 is YFSETQ in the germline V gene. The CDR3 spans 19 residues. With V trimmed by 1 base and J by 1 base, 14 bases remained unmatched. CDR3 nucleotide sequence: TGCGCCAGCAGCTTGTTGGCTGGAGGGACAGGGTTACCGAACACTGAAGCTTTCTTT. Protein: CASSLLAGGTGLPNTEAFF.

The chain employs TRBV6-6 and TRBJ2-1, with D maybe TRBD2 (5 bases). Germline V lookup: CDR1 MNHNY, CDR2 SVGAGI (reference sequence). The V end lost 1 base, the J end lost 7 bases, and 14 bases lay between the germline ends. The CDR3 loop spans 15 amino acids. The CDR3 DNA reads as TGTGCCAGCAGTTACTTGGGAAGAGGGCGGAATGAGCAGTTCTTC. Protein product: CASSYLGRGRNEQFF.

This clone was recorded only once. The V call is TRBV7-9, the J call TRBJ2-7; 7 bases fit TRBD1. V shed 7 bases and J 2 bases; nucleotides not matched to a gene: 8. CDR3 length: 14 residues. Germline V CDR1 and CDR2: SEHNR, FQNEAQ (reference sequence). The CDR3 region is CASTQDRVPYEQYF. Written as DNA, the CDR3 is TGTGCCAGCACCCAAGACAGGGTCCCCTACGAGCAGTACTTC.

This chain links TRBV5-6 with TRBJ1-2, with D perhaps matching TRBD1 (5 bases). V was clipped by 1 base and J by 0 bases, with 13 bases between them. The CDR3 length is 16 residues. Looked up from germline, CDR1 is SGHDT and CDR2 is YYEEEE. The DNA for the CDR3 is TGTGCCAGCAGCTTGATTCGACAGCTGACTAACTATGGCTACACCTTC. Its protein is CASSLIRQLTNYGYTF.